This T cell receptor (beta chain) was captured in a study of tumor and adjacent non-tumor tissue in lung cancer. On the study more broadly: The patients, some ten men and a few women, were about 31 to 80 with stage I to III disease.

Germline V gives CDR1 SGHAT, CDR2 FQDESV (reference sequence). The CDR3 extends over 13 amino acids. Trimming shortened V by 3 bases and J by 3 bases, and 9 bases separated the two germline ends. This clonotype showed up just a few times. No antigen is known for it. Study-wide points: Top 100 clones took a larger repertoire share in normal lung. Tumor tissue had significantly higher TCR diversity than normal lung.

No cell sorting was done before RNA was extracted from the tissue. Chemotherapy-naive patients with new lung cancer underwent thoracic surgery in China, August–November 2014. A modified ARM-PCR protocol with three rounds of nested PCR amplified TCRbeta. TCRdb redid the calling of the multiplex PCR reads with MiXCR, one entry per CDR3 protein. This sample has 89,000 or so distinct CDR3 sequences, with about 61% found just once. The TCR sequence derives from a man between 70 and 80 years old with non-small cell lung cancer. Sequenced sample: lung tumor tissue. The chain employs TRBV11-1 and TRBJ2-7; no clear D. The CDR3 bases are TGTGCCAGCAGCTTGTACTGCGGCTACGAGCAGTACTTC. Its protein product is CASSLYCGYEQYF.